This T cell receptor (beta chain) is drawn from a study of T cell repertoires in ileal Crohn's disease. On the study more broadly: Patients had a median approximately 8-year disease duration, and less than 40% were active smokers. Operated complications were stricturing disease (approximately 61%) and penetrating disease (roughly 39%).

To note about this clone: The antigen is not known.

Described time point: neoterminal ileum biopsy at postoperative endoscopy, about 6 months after surgery. Produced via immunoSEQ multiplex PCR; TCRdb's table is partial and in-frame only. The data contain about 1,700 clones, approximately 90% of them singletons. Germline loops: CDR1 SGHTA, CDR2 FQGNSA. The CDR3 covers 16 residues. With 3 bases removed from V and 2 bases from J, the gap between germline ends came to 15 bases. Whole-study results and caveats: Within the first postoperative year, endoscopy came at median about 6.4 months. High-frequency clones were more common in sorted CD8 than CD4 cells.

This chain joins TRBV7-2 and TRBJ2-3; D remains ambiguous. Sequencing used ileal tissue. This receptor was obtained from an adult with Crohn's disease. The DNA for the CDR3 is TGTGCCAGCAGCTTGACCCCGAATCCGCACACAGATACGCAGTATTTT. The encoded protein is CASSLTPNPHTDTQYF.